The sequence of this T cell receptor (beta chain) was determined in a study of T-cell reconstitution after alpha-beta-depleted transplantation in children. Points from the study as a whole: There were reportedly several hundred expanded graft clones from which alpha-beta T cells came about two months after transplant. It was surviving recipient T cells and thymic progenitors that gave some patients high TCRbeta diversity at day 60. One year after transplant, T-cell counts and diversity came mostly from newly produced T cells.

The sample holds many counts of this clonotype. Its target is not known. Trimming left V 5 bases short and J 0 bases short, with 17 bases between. The CDR3 is 18 amino acids. Per germline, CDR1 MNHEY and CDR2 SMNVEV (reference sequence). Using unique molecular identifiers, the investigators prepared the TCRbeta library. TCRdb reanalysed the PCR reads using MiXCR and keeps one entry per CDR3 protein. The sample lists roughly 160,000 distinct CDR3 sequences, roughly 11% seen once, with about 13% in the top ten. Here the sequenced sample was PBMCs, taken before TCRalphabeta/CD19-depleted stem cell transplant. This rearrangement joins TRBV27 to TRBJ2-6; D is perhaps TRBD1 (5 bases). This TCR was sampled from a boy between 2 and 15 years old with acute myeloid leukemia, due to receive a stem cell transplant. CDR3 DNA: TGTGCCAGCAGTCCATGGACACGCCGGTTCTCTGGGGCCAACGTCCTGACTTTC. Translating gives CASSPWTRRFSGANVLTF.